Listed below are T cell receptor beta chains from one sample, sequenced in a study of neurological immune-mediated disorders. One entry per CDR3 protein, called by TCRdb with MiXCR from the 5' RACE reads. The sample has about 120,000 distinct CDR3 sequences, roughly 3.4% seen once. What was sequenced was PBMCs. These receptors all come from a woman between 25 and 40 years old with multiple sclerosis. Each CDR3 is given with its conserved first and last residue. Fields, in order: D gene, V gene, J gene, clone size, CDR3 DNA, CDR3 protein. A D gene is named only where the DNA matches it firmly. Size is stated for part of the rows, as once, few or many counts, or as a class when the clone is expanded.

>TRBD2|TRBV7-2|TRBJ2-7|many
TGTGCCAGCAGCTTAGCGCCCCGCGGGGGGACCTACGAGCAGTACTTC
CASSLAPRGGTYEQYF
>NA|TRBV2|TRBJ1-2|many
TGTGCCAGCCTTCCCCTGAAAACATTCTATGGCTACACCTTC
CASLPLKTFYGYTF
>TRBD2|TRBV7-6|TRBJ2-3|many
TGTGCCAGCAGCTTCGGCCTAGCGGGCACAGATACGCAGTATTTT
CASSFGLAGTDTQYF
>TRBD1|TRBV7-2|TRBJ2-7|NA
TGTGCCAGCAGCGCTGGACAGGGCAGCACCTACGAGCAGTACTTC
CASSAGQGSTYEQYF
>NA|TRBV29-1|TRBJ1-1|many
TGCAGCGTTCGGGACACTGAAGCTTTCTTT
CSVRDTEAFF
>NA|TRBV20-1|TRBJ1-2|many
TGCAGTGCTAGAGCCACGGAACTCTATGGCTACACCTTC
CSARATELYGYTF
>NA|TRBV5-5|TRBJ2-5|many
TGTGCCAGCAGCTTGTATGGGGCTGGGACCCAGTACTTC
CASSLYGAGTQYF
>TRBD2|TRBV9|TRBJ2-5|many
TGTGCCAGCAGCGTAGGGGCCCGGGAGGGAGAGACCCAGTACTTC
CASSVGAREGETQYF
>TRBD1|TRBV18|TRBJ1-2|few
TGTGCCAGCTCACGGGACAGGGGAGAGTACAGTGGCTACACCTTC
CASSRDRGEYSGYTF
>TRBD2|TRBV20-1|TRBJ2-1|many
TGCAGTGCCCAAGAGGCCCTCACTAGCGGGAGTTTCGAGGAGCAGTTCTTC
CSAQEALTSGSFEEQFF
>TRBD2|TRBV7-9|TRBJ2-2|many
TGTGCCAGCAGCTCCATAGGGACTAGAAGGACCGGGGAGCTGTTTTTT
CASSSIGTRRTGELFF
>NA|TRBV12-3/TRBV12-4|TRBJ2-4|many
TGTGCCAGCAGTCTTCTTGGGGGGAGGAGAACCAAAAACATTCAGTACTTC
CASSLLGGRRTKNIQYF
>TRBD2|TRBV5-6|TRBJ2-1|many
TGTGCCAGCAGCCCCGGACTAGCCACCTACAATGAGCAGTTCTTC
CASSPGLATYNEQFF